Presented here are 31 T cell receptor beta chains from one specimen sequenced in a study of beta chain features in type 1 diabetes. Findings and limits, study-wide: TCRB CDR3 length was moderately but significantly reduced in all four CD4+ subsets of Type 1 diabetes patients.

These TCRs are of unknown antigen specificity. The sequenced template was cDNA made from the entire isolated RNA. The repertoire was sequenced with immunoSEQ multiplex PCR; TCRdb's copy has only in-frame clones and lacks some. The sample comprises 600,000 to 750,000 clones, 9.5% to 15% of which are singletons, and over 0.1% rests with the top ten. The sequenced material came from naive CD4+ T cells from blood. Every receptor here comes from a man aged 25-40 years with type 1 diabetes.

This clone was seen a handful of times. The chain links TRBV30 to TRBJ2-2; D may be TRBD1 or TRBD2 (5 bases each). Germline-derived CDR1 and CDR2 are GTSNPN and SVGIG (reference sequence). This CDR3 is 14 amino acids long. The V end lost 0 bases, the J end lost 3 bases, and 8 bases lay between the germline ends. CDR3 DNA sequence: TGTGCCTGGAGTGTAGGGACCTACACCGGGGAGCTGTTTTTT. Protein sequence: CAWSVGTYTGELFF.

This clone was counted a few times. CDR3 nucleotides: TGTGCCAGCAGCTTTTCTAGCGGGGGCCAGGATACCGGGGAGCTGTTTTTT. It is translated as CASSFSSGGQDTGELFF. The gene calls are TRBV7-9 and TRBJ2-2; 10 bases fit TRBD2. Germline CDR1 reads SEHNR; CDR2 reads FQNEAQ (reference sequence). Trimming took 3 bases from V and 5 from J; bases not matched to a gene: 9. The CDR3 has 17 amino acids.

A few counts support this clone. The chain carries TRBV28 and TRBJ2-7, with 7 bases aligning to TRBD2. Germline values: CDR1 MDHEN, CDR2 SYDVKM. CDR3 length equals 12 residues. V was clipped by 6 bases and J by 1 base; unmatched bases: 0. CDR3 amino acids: CASRRGSYEQYF. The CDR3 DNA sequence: TGTGCCAGCAGGCGGGGGTCCTACGAGCAGTACTTC.

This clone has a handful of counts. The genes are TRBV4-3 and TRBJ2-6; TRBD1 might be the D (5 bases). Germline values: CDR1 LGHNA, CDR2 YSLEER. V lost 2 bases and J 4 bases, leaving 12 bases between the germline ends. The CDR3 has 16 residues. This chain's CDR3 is CASSQQDNPGANVLTF. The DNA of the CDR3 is TGCGCCAGCAGCCAACAGGACAATCCCGGGGCCAACGTCCTGACTTTC.

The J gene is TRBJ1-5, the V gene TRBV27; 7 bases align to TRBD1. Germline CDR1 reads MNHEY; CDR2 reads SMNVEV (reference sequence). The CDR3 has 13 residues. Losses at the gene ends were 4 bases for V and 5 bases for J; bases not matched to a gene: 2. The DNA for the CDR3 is TGTGCCAGCAGTTACAGGGGCGATCAGCCCCAGCATTTT. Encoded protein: CASSYRGDQPQHF.

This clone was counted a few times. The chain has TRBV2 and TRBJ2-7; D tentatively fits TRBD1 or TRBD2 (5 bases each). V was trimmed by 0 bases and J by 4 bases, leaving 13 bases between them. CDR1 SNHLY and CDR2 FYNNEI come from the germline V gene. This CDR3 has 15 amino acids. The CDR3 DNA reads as TGTGCCAGCAGTGAAGCGCCCGGGACGGGTTACGAGCAGTACTTC. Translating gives CASSEAPGTGYEQYF.

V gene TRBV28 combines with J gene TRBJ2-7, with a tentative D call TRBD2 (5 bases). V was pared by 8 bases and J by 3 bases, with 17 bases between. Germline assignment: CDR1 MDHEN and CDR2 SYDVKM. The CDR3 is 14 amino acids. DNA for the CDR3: TGTGCCAGCCAAAACCCGGGGAGCGGCTACGAGCAGTACTTC. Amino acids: CASQNPGSGYEQYF.

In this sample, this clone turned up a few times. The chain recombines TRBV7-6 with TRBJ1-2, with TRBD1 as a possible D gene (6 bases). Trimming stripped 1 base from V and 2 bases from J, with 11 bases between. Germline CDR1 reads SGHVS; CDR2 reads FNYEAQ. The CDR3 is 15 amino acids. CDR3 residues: CASSLGAGTNYGYTF. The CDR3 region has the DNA TGTGCCAGCAGCTTAGGGGCAGGGACAAACTATGGCTACACCTTC.

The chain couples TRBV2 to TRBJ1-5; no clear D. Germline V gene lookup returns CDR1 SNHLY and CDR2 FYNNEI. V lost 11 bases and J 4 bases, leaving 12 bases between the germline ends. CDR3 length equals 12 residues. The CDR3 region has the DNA TGTGCCTGGAGGGCCCAAAATCAGCCCCAGCATTTT. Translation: CAWRAQNQPQHF.

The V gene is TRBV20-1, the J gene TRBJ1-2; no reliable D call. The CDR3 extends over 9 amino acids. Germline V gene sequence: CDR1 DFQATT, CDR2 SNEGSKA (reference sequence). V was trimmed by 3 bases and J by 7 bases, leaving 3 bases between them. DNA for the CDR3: TGCAGTGCTAGGACTGGCTACACCTTC. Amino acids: CSARTGYTF.

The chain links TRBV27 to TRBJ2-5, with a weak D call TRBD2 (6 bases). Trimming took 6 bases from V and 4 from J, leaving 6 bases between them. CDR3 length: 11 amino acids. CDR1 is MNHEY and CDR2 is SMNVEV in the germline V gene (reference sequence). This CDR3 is CASRGGETQYF. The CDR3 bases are TGTGCCAGCAGGGGAGGAGAGACCCAGTACTTC.

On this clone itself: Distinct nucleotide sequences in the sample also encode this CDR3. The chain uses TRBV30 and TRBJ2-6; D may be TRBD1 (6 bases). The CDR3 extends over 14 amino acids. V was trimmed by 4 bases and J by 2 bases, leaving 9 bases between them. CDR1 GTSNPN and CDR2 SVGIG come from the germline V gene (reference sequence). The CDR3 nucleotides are TGTGCCTGGAAGTGGGGGCCTGGGGCCAACGTCCTGACTTTC. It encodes CAWKWGPGANVLTF.

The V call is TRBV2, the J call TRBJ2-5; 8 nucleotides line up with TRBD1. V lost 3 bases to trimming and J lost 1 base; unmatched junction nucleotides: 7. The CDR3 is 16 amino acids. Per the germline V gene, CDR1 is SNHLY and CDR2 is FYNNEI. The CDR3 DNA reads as TGTGCCAGCAGTGATATCGGGACAGGTTCCCAAGAGACCCAGTACTTC. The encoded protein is CASSDIGTGSQETQYF.

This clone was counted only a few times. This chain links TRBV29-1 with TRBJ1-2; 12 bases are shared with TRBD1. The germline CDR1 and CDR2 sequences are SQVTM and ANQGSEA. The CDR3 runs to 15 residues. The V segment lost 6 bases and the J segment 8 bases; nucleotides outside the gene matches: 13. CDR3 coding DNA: TGCAGCGTAGAGCCGGGACAGGGGGCGGCTAAGGGCTACACCTTC. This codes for CSVEPGQGAAKGYTF.

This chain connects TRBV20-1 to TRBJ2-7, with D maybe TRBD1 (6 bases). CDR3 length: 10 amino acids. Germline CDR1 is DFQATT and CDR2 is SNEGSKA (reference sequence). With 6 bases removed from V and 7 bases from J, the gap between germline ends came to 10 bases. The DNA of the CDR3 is TGCAGTGCGGCAGGGGAAGAGCAGTACTTC. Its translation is CSAAGEEQYF.

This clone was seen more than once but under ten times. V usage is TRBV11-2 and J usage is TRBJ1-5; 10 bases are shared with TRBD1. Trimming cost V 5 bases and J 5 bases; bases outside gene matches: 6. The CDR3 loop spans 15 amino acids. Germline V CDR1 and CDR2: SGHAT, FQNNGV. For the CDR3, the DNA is TGTGCCAGCAGCACAAACGGACAGGGGGATCAGCCCCAGCATTTT. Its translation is CASSTNGQGDQPQHF.

The CDR3 DNA reads TGTGCCAGCAGCTTACGGGGGGAGGGCAATCAGCCCCAGCATTTT. Translated: CASSLRGEGNQPQHF. This chain joins TRBV7-2 and TRBJ1-5, with a weak D call TRBD1 (5 bases). CDR3 length: 15 residues. Trimming removed 2 bases from V and 2 bases from J, with 10 bases in between. CDR1 is SGHTA, CDR2 FQGNSA, per germline.

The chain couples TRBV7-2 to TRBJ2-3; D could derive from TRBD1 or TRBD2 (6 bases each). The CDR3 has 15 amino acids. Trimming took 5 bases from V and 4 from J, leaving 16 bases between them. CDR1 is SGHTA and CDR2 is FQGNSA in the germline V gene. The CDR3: CASSIKGGLADTQYF. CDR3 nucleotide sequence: TGTGCCAGCAGCATAAAAGGGGGGCTGGCAGATACGCAGTATTTT.

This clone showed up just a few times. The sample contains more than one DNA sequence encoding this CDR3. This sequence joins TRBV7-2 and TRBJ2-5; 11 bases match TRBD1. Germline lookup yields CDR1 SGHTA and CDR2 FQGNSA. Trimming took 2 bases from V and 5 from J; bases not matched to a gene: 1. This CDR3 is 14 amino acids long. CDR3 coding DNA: TGTGCCAGCAGCTTAAGGACAGGGGGCGAGACCCAGTACTTC. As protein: CASSLRTGGETQYF. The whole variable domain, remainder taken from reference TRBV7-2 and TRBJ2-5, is GAGVSQSPSNKVTEKGKDVELRCDPISGHTALYWYRQSLGQGLEFLIYFQGNSAPDKSGLPSDRFSAERTGGSVSTLTIQRTQQEDSAVYLCASSLRTGGETQYFGPGTRLLVL.

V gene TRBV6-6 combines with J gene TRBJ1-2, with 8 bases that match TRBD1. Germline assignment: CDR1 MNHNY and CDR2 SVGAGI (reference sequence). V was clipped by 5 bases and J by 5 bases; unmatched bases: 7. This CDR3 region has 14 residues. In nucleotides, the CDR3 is TGTGCCAGCAGTCCAGGACAGGGAGGGTATGGCTACACCTTC. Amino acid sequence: CASSPGQGGYGYTF.

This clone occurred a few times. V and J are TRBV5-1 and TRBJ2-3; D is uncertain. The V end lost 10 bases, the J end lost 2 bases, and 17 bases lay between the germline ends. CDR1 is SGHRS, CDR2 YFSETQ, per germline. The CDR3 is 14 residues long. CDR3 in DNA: TGCGCCTCCAGGTCGGGCGGCCCCACAGATACGCAGTATTTT. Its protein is CASRSGGPTDTQYF.

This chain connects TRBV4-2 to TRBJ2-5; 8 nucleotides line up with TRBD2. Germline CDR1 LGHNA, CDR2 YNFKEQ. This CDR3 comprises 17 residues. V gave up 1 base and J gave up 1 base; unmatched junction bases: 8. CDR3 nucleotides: TGTGCCAGCAGCCAAGTAAGGGCGGGGGGTACCCAAGAGACCCAGTACTTC. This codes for CASSQVRAGGTQETQYF.

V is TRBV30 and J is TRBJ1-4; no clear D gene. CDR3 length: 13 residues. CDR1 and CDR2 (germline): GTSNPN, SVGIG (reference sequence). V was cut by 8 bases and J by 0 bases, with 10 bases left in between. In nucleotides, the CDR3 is TGTGCCCGCTCAGGAACAACTAATGAAAAACTGTTTTTT. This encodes CARSGTTNEKLFF. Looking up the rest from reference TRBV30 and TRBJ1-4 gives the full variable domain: SQTIHQWPATLVQPVGSPLSLECTVEGTSNPNLYWYRQAAGRGLQLLFYSVGIGQISSEVPQNLSASRPQDRQFILSSKKLLLSDSGFYLCARSGTTNEKLFFGSGTQLSVL.

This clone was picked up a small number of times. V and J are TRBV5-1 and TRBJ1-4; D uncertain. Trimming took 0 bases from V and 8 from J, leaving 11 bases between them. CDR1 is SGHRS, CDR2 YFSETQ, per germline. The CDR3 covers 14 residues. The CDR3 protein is CASSLDSGREKLFF. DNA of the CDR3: TGCGCCAGCAGCTTGGACAGCGGTCGGGAAAAACTGTTTTTT.

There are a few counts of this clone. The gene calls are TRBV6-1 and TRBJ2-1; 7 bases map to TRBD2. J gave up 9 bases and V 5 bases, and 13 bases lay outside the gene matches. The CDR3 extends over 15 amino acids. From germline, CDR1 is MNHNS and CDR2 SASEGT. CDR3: CASSPRRGTRIEQFF. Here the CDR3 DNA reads TGTGCCAGCAGTCCCCGGCGGGGGACTCGCATTGAGCAGTTCTTC.

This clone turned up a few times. The CDR3 DNA is TGTGCCAGCAGTAGGATCTGGACCTACAATGAGCAGTTCTTC. Translated: CASSRIWTYNEQFF. The chain uses TRBV27 and TRBJ2-1; D is unclear. Trimming left V 5 bases short and J 2 bases short, with 10 bases between. This CDR3 has 14 residues. Germline CDR1 reads MNHEY; CDR2 reads SMNVEV (reference sequence).

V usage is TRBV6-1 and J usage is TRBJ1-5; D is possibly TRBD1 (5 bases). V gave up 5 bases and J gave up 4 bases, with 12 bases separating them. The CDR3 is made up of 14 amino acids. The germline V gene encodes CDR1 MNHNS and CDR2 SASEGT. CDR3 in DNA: TGTGCCAGCAGTCTGGGGCAGGGAAATCAGCCCCAGCATTTT. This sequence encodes CASSLGQGNQPQHF.

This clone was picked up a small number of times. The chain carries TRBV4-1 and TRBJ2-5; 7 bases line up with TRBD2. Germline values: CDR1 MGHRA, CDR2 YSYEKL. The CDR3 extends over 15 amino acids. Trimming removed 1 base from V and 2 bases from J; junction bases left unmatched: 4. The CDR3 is CASSQGSGLQETQYF. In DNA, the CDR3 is TGCGCCAGCAGCCAAGGTAGCGGGCTACAAGAGACCCAGTACTTC.

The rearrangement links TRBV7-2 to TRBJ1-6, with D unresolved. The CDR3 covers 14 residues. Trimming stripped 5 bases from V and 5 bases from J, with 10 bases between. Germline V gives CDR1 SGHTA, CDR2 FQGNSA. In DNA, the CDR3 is TGTGCCAGCAGCCTCGTACAGCATAATTCACCCCTCCACTTT. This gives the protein CASSLVQHNSPLHF.

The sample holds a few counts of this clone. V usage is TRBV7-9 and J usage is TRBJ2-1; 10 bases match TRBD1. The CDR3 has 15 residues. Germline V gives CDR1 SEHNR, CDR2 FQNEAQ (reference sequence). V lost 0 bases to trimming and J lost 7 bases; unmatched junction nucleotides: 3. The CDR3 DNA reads TGTGCCAGCAGCTTAGCAGGGACAGGGGCGAATGAGCAGTTCTTC. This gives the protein CASSLAGTGANEQFF. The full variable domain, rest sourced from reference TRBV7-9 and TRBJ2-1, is DTGVSQNPRHKITKRGQNVTFRCDPISEHNRLYWYRQTLGQGPEFLTYFQNEAQLEKSRLLSDRFSAERPKGSFSTLEIQRTEQGDSAMYLCASSLAGTGANEQFFGPGTRLTVL.

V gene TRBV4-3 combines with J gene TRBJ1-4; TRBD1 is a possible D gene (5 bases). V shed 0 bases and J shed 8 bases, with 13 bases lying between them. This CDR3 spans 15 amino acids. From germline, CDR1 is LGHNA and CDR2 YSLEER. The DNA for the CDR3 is TGCGCCAGCAGCCAAGACAACAGGATTCACGAAAAACTGTTTTTT. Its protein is CASSQDNRIHEKLFF.